These 32 T cell receptor beta chains originate from one sample sequenced in a study of beta chain features in type 1 diabetes. Reverse transcribing all isolated RNA meant expressed TCRB transcripts were sequenced. Profiling relied on immunoSEQ multiplex PCR, and the TCRdb table lists in-frame clones only, not all of them. Here the sample spans around 300,000 clones, approximately 8% being singletons. Material: central memory CD4+ T cells from blood. All receptors derive from a woman in her late teens or twenties in good health.

The table lists this clone with a few counts. CDR3 in amino acids: CASRGTLSSYNEQFF. The CDR3, as DNA: TGCGCCAGCAGGGGGACTCTTAGCTCCTACAATGAGCAGTTCTTC. The chain uses TRBV5-1 and TRBJ2-1, with D tentatively TRBD2 (6 bases). Germline CDR1 is SGHRS and CDR2 is YFSETQ. V was clipped by 5 bases and J by 0 bases, with 12 bases between them. The CDR3 consists of 15 residues.

This chain uses TRBV4-3 with TRBJ1-1; 7 bases match TRBD1. V dropped 4 bases and J dropped 0; count of bases not matched to a gene: 5. Germline CDR1 reads LGHNA; CDR2 reads YSLEER. This CDR3 region has 15 residues. The CDR3 DNA reads TGCGCCAGCAGCCGCCAGACAGGGTTGAACACTGAAGCTTTCTTT. Encoded protein: CASSRQTGLNTEAFF.

The table lists this clone with many counts. This sequence joins TRBV14 and TRBJ2-1; maybe TRBD1 (5 bases). V was cut by 3 bases and J by 4 bases, with 13 bases left in between. CDR1 is SGHDN and CDR2 is FVKESK in the germline V gene. The CDR3 is 15 residues long. As DNA, the CDR3 is TGTGCCAGCAGCCATAGGGGCAGGGCTTACAATGAGCAGTTCTTC. Amino acid sequence: CASSHRGRAYNEQFF.

This clone was counted only a few times. The chain is built from TRBV4-3 and TRBJ2-5, with D possibly matching TRBD1 (6 bases). The V gene's germline CDR1 is LGHNA and CDR2 YSLEER. The V and J ends lost 0 bases and 4 bases respectively, with 15 bases between them. This CDR3 has 16 residues. This CDR3 reads CASSQDRYRVVETQYF. CDR3 bases: TGCGCCAGCAGCCAAGATAGATACAGGGTCGTAGAGACCCAGTACTTC.

This clone came up once. V gene TRBV7-2 combines with J gene TRBJ2-2; D is possibly TRBD2 (6 bases). CDR1 and CDR2 (germline): SGHTA, FQGNSA. V was shortened by 9 bases and J by 8 bases, with 16 bases between the two germline ends. The CDR3 has 13 amino acids. The CDR3, as DNA: TGTGCCAGTAATCGGGAGCGTTTGGGGGAGCTGTTTTTT. Translating it yields CASNRERLGELFF.

DNA of the CDR3: TGTGCCAGCAGCGTAGCTTTCCCGAGGACTGCTGGAAACACCATATATTTT. Translation gives CASSVAFPRTAGNTIYF. The V gene is TRBV9, the J gene TRBJ1-3; D is unclear. V was shortened by 0 bases and J by 2 bases, with 15 bases between the two germline ends. Germline lookup yields CDR1 SGDLS and CDR2 YYNGEE. CDR3 length equals 17 residues.

V is TRBV11-3 and J is TRBJ2-5, with D unresolved. The CDR3 consists of 14 residues. Germline V gene data show CDR1 as SGHNT and CDR2 as YENEEA. Trimming removed 1 base at V and 5 bases at J, with 11 bases between. DNA for the CDR3: TGTGCCAGCAGCTTAGCAGCCGCGGTGGAGACCCAGTACTTC. Residues: CASSLAAAVETQYF.

The rearrangement uses TRBV5-1 and TRBJ2-3, with D perhaps TRBD1 (5 bases). Trimming removed 0 bases at V and 5 bases at J, with 10 bases between. There are 14 residues in the CDR3. Per the germline V gene, CDR1 is SGHRS and CDR2 is YFSETQ. CDR3 nucleotide sequence: TGCGCCAGCAGCTTGGAGGGGTTCGAAGATACGCAGTATTTT. Protein product: CASSLEGFEDTQYF.

This clone was seen only a few times. The chain uses TRBV7-9 and TRBJ2-2; D is unresolved. This CDR3 has 15 residues. From germline, CDR1 is SEHNR and CDR2 FQNEAQ (reference sequence). Trimming took 8 bases from V and 5 from J, leaving 18 bases between them. In nucleotides, the CDR3 is TGTGCCAGCGGGAAGCCCGTCATGAGGACCGGGGAGCTGTTTTTT. Protein sequence: CASGKPVMRTGELFF. The entire variable domain, with the rest obtained from reference TRBV7-9 and TRBJ2-2, is as follows: DTGVSQNPRHKITKRGQNVTFRCDPISEHNRLYWYRQTLGQGPEFLTYFQNEAQLEKSRLLSDRFSAERPKGSFSTLEIQRTEQGDSAMYLCASGKPVMRTGELFFGEGSRLTVL.

This clone has more than one count but fewer than ten. The chain is built from TRBV11-3 and TRBJ2-1; D may be TRBD2 (5 bases). Germline CDR1 is SGHNT and CDR2 is YENEEA. This CDR3 comprises 14 residues. Trimming shortened V by 0 bases and J by 9 bases, and 12 bases separated the two germline ends. This CDR3 reads CASSLEGSAGEQFF. The CDR3 bases are TGTGCCAGCAGCTTAGAAGGGTCCGCGGGTGAGCAGTTCTTC.

CDR3: CASSLNLVKFF. DNA for the CDR3: TGTGCCAGCAGCTTGAATCTGGTAAAGTTCTTC. The chain employs TRBV7-2 and TRBJ2-1; no reliable D call. Germline loops: CDR1 SGHTA, CDR2 FQGNSA. The CDR3 length is 11 residues. V shed 3 bases and J shed 14 bases, with 11 bases lying between them.

The chain employs TRBV5-1 and TRBJ2-1; 9 bases line up with TRBD1. Losses at the gene ends were 4 bases for V and 6 bases for J; bases not matched to a gene: 14. This CDR3 has 17 residues. The germline V gene encodes CDR1 SGHRS and CDR2 YFSETQ. CDR3 sequence: CASSRRGTGSSGNEQFF. CDR3 bases: TGCGCCAGCAGCCGAAGAGGGACAGGGTCTTCGGGCAATGAGCAGTTCTTC. Variable domain in full (rest from reference TRBV5-1 and TRBJ2-1): KAGVTQTPRYLIKTRGQQVTLSCSPISGHRSVSWYQQTPGQGLQFLFEYFSETQRNKGNFPGRFSGRQFSNSRSEMNVSTLELGDSALYLCASSRRGTGSSGNEQFFGPGTRLTVL.

In its sample, this clone was seen a few times. The V and J genes are TRBV6-5 and TRBJ1-2; TRBD1 matches 10 bases. Germline V lookup: CDR1 MNHEY, CDR2 SVGAGI. CDR3 length: 13 amino acids. After removal of 3 bases from V and 8 bases from J, the junction contained 3 bases not matched to a gene. The DNA of the CDR3 is TGTGCCAGCAGTTATGACAGGGGGCGAGGCTACACCTTC. It codes for CASSYDRGRGYTF.

J is TRBJ2-2 and V is TRBV5-6; no definite D call. The germline V gene has CDR1 SGHDT and CDR2 YYEEEE. The ends were cut back, 4 bases at V and 7 bases at J, with 8 bases in the middle. CDR3 length equals 12 residues. The CDR3 nucleotides read TGTGCCAGCAGCCCCGGTCTCGGGGAGCTGTTTTTT. This sequence encodes CASSPGLGELFF.

This chain connects TRBV2 to TRBJ2-3, with 12 bases aligning to TRBD2. The ends lost 5 bases at V and 3 bases at J; junction bases unmatched: 3. The germline CDR1 and CDR2 sequences are SNHLY and FYNNEI. The CDR3 is made up of 15 amino acids. CDR3 nucleotide sequence: TGTGCCAGCAGTACGGGACTAGCGGGTACAGATACGCAGTATTTT. Translating it yields CASSTGLAGTDTQYF.

This clone was counted ten times or more. The chain is built from TRBV28 and TRBJ1-5; D gene ambiguous. CDR3 length: 16 residues. Germline V gene lookup returns CDR1 MDHEN and CDR2 SYDVKM. The V end was cut by 7 bases, the J end by 0 bases, with 16 bases between. CDR3 DNA: TGTGCCAGCAATCTTACCCCCGGAGTTAGCAATCAGCCCCAGCATTTT. Its protein is CASNLTPGVSNQPQHF.

This clone appeared a few times. The V gene is TRBV18, the J gene TRBJ2-4; either TRBD1 or TRBD2 may fit D (5 bases each). The V gene's germline CDR1 is KGHSH and CDR2 LQKENI. The CDR3 is 16 residues long. V was pared by 6 bases and J by 7 bases, with 22 bases between. The CDR3 sequence is CASSLTPQGPGNIQYF. The CDR3 DNA follows: TGTGCCAGCTCCCTCACTCCCCAGGGACCCGGGAACATTCAGTACTTC.

Ten or more counts support this clone. The chain has TRBV7-9 and TRBJ1-2; D may be TRBD1 (6 bases). Germline CDR1 and CDR2: SEHNR and FQNEAQ (reference sequence). The CDR3 covers 12 residues. V was shortened by 5 bases and J by 4 bases, with 8 bases between the two germline ends. CDR3 in DNA: TGTGCCAGCAGCCGGGGGGCCTATGGCTACACCTTC. It translates to CASSRGAYGYTF. Variable domain in full (rest from reference TRBV7-9 and TRBJ1-2): DTGVSQNPRHKITKRGQNVTFRCDPISEHNRLYWYRQTLGQGPEFLTYFQNEAQLEKSRLLSDRFSAERPKGSFSTLEIQRTEQGDSAMYLCASSRGAYGYTFGSGTRLTVV.

Ten or more counts support this clone. The V call is TRBV7-9, the J call TRBJ2-5, with D perhaps matching TRBD2 (5 bases). Per the germline V gene, CDR1 is SEHNR and CDR2 is FQNEAQ (reference sequence). The CDR3 consists of 15 residues. V lost 5 bases and J lost 4, with 17 bases in between. The CDR3 DNA follows: TGTGCCAGCAGCAAAAGGACGAGTCGGGGAGAGACCCAGTACTTC. Its translation: CASSKRTSRGETQYF.

The chain carries TRBV9 and TRBJ2-2; the match to TRBD1 covers 9 bases. The V gene end was trimmed by 0 bases and the J gene end by 1 base; junction bases not matched to a gene: 7. The CDR3 sequence is 18 residues long. The V gene's germline CDR1 is SGDLS and CDR2 YYNGEE. The CDR3 DNA reads TGTGCCAGCAGCGTAGGTTCCGGGACAGGGAGGAACACCGGGGAGCTGTTTTTT. Protein sequence: CASSVGSGTGRNTGELFF.

The CDR3 is CASSLNWMNTEAFF. DNA for the CDR3: TGTGCCAGCAGCTTAAATTGGATGAACACTGAAGCTTTCTTT. V is TRBV7-8 and J is TRBJ1-1; unclear D gene. The germline V gene has CDR1 SGHVS and CDR2 FQNEAQ. The CDR3 consists of 14 residues. The V end lost 2 bases, the J end lost 0 bases, and 7 bases lay between the germline ends.

The rearrangement links TRBV5-1 to TRBJ1-3; unclear D gene. Germline lookup yields CDR1 SGHRS and CDR2 YFSETQ. This CDR3 spans 15 amino acids. Trimming shortened V by 0 bases and J by 4 bases, and 11 bases separated the two germline ends. CDR3 DNA: TGCGCCAGCAGCTTGGAGCCGGGGTCGGGAAACACCATATATTTT. It is translated as CASSLEPGSGNTIYF.

The chain links TRBV7-9 to TRBJ1-2; D possibly corresponds to TRBD1 (6 bases). Germline V gene data show CDR1 as SEHNR and CDR2 as FQNEAQ (reference sequence). The germline V and J ends were trimmed by 1 base and 4 bases, with 13 bases remaining between them. This CDR3 region has 15 residues. CDR3 loop: CASSLDLGGFYGYTF. The CDR3 DNA is TGTGCCAGCAGCTTAGACTTGGGGGGCTTCTATGGCTACACCTTC. The variable domain in full, completed from reference TRBV7-9 and TRBJ1-2, reads DTGVSQNPRHKITKRGQNVTFRCDPISEHNRLYWYRQTLGQGPEFLTYFQNEAQLEKSRLLSDRFSAERPKGSFSTLEIQRTEQGDSAMYLCASSLDLGGFYGYTFGSGTRLTVV.

This clone was seen a few times. The V call is TRBV5-6, the J call TRBJ2-3; 7 bases are shared with TRBD1. The CDR3 is 15 amino acids. V dropped 4 bases and J dropped 3; count of bases not matched to a gene: 8. Germline CDR1 is SGHDT and CDR2 is YYEEEE. Here the CDR3 reads CASSQQAGGTDTQYF. The CDR3 nucleotides read TGTGCCAGCAGCCAACAGGCAGGGGGTACAGATACGCAGTATTTT.

The V and J genes are TRBV30 and TRBJ2-4; TRBD1 agrees at 7 bases. CDR3 length: 13 residues. Germline loops: CDR1 GTSNPN, CDR2 SVGIG (reference sequence). V trimming: 2 bases; J trimming: 9 bases; junction bases outside the gene matches: 7. CDR3 protein: CAWSRQGEGIQYF. Here the CDR3 DNA reads TGTGCCTGGAGTAGACAGGGTGAGGGCATTCAGTACTTC.

This clone showed up many times. V gene TRBV7-9 combines with J gene TRBJ2-5; D not resolved. The V end was cut by 5 bases, the J end by 5 bases, with 9 bases between. The CDR3 extends over 12 amino acids. Per the germline V gene, CDR1 is SEHNR and CDR2 is FQNEAQ (reference sequence). The CDR3 reads CASSHVRETQYF. CDR3 nucleotide sequence: TGTGCCAGCAGCCACGTTCGCGAGACCCAGTACTTC.

This chain connects TRBV14 to TRBJ2-4; tentatively, D is TRBD2 (5 bases). Trimming stripped 1 base from V and 3 bases from J, with 10 bases between. Germline V CDR1 and CDR2: SGHDN, FVKESK. This CDR3 contains 15 residues. The CDR3 loop is CASSQVGVDKNIQYF. The CDR3 DNA is TGTGCCAGCAGCCAAGTCGGGGTGGACAAAAACATTCAGTACTTC.

The rearrangement uses TRBV9 and TRBJ2-5; D possibly corresponds to TRBD2 (5 bases). CDR3 length equals 13 residues. The V and J ends lost 2 bases and 4 bases respectively, with 9 bases between them. Germline-derived CDR1 and CDR2 are SGDLS and YYNGEE. The CDR3 nucleotides are TGTGCCAGCAGCGTCAGACTACTAGAGACCCAGTACTTC. Amino acid sequence: CASSVRLLETQYF.

This clone was detected only a few times. This chain joins TRBV7-3 and TRBJ1-5; 7 nucleotides align to TRBD1. V lost 6 bases and J lost 6; bases outside the gene matches: 5. Germline CDR1 is SGHTA and CDR2 is FQGTGA. This CDR3 comprises 13 residues. The CDR3 bases are TGTGCCAGCAGGACAGGGTGGGGTCAGCCCCAGCATTTT. It translates to CASRTGWGQPQHF.

The table lists this clone with a few counts. The rearrangement joins TRBV27 to TRBJ2-1; TRBD2 matches 11 bases. Per germline, CDR1 MNHEY and CDR2 SMNVEV (reference sequence). The length of the CDR3 is 16 residues. V trimming: 2 bases; J trimming: 5 bases; junction bases outside the gene matches: 5. The CDR3 spells CASSLRFSGGDNEQFF. The CDR3 region has the DNA TGTGCCAGCAGTTTACGATTTAGCGGGGGGGACAATGAGCAGTTCTTC.

There are many counts of this clone. The rearrangement joins TRBV7-3 to TRBJ1-4; maybe TRBD1 (5 bases). V lost 5 bases, J lost 0 bases, and 13 bases lay in between. CDR3 size: 16 residues. The germline gives CDR1 SGHTA, CDR2 FQGTGA. CDR3 coding DNA: TGTGCCAGCAGCCTTCAAACGACAGCAACTAATGAAAAACTGTTTTTT. Its protein is CASSLQTTATNEKLFF. Full variable domain (remainder filled in from reference TRBV7-3 and TRBJ1-4): GAGVSQTPSNKVTEKGKYVELRCDPISGHTALYWYRQSLGQGPEFLIYFQGTGAADDSGLPNDRFFAVRPEGSVSTLKIQRTERGDSAVYLCASSLQTTATNEKLFFGSGTQLSVL.

J is TRBJ2-7 and V is TRBV7-9; weak D call: TRBD2 (6 bases). From germline, CDR1 is SEHNR and CDR2 FQNEAQ (reference sequence). This CDR3 region has 15 residues. Trimming removed 3 bases from V and 6 bases from J, with 18 bases in between. The CDR3 nucleotides read TGTGCCAGCAGCTTCGGGAGTACTCGGGGTGGCGAGCAGTACTTC. Protein: CASSFGSTRGGEQYF. The whole variable domain, remainder taken from reference TRBV7-9 and TRBJ2-7, is DTGVSQNPRHKITKRGQNVTFRCDPISEHNRLYWYRQTLGQGPEFLTYFQNEAQLEKSRLLSDRFSAERPKGSFSTLEIQRTEQGDSAMYLCASSFGSTRGGEQYFGPGTRLTVT.